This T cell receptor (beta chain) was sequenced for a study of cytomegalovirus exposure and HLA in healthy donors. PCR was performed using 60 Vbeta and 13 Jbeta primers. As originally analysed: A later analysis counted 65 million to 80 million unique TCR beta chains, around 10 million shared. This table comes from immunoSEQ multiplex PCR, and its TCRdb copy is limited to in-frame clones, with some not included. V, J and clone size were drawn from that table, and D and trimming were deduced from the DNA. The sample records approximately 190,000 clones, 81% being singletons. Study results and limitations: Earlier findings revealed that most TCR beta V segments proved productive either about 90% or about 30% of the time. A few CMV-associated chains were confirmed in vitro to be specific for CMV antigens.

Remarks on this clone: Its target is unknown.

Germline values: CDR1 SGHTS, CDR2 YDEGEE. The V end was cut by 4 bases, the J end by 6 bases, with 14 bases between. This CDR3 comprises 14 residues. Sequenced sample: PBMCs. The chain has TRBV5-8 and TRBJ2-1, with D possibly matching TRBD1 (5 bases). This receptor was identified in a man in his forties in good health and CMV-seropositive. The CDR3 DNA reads TGTGCCAGCAGCCCAGGGCAGCCCGGCAATGAGCAGTTCTTC. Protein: CASSPGQPGNEQFF.